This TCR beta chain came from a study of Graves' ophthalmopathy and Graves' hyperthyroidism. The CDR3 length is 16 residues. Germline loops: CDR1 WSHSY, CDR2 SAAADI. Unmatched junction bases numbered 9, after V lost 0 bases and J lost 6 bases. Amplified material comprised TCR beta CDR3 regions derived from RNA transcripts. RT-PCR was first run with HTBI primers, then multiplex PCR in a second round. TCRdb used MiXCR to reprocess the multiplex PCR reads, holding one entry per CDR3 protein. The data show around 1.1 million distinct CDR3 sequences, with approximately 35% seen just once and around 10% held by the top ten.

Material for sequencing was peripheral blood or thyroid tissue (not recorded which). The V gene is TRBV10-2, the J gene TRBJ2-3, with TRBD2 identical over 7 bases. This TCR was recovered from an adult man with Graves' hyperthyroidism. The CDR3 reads CASSESTRGVSDTQYF. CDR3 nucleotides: TGCGCCAGCAGTGAGTCGACTCGGGGGGTTTCGGATACGCAGTATTTT.